Below, 29 T cell receptor beta chains from the same sample are listed, as sequenced in a study of T-cell reconstitution after alpha-beta-depleted transplantation in children (dated by TCRdb to about 2016). The sample's treatment or condition label is to be understood as: allogeneic hematopoietic cell transplantation with graft depleted of TCRalphabeta T cells and CD19 B cells. Receptors were amplified or captured by PCR. Reads for this sample came from an Illumina HiSeq 2500. Molecular barcoding was employed in the preparation of TCR libraries, with unique molecular identifiers being used to normalize TCRbeta repertoire quantification. TCRdb reanalyzed the raw reads on its own, using fastp at Q25 for trimming and MiXCR for clone calling, and kept in-frame beta chains. Each CDR3 protein gets just one entry, which takes the most common genes and DNA from the rows behind it. This sample gives about 120,000 distinct CDR3 sequences in total; under 25% of them show up just once. The top ten constitute more than 9% of the sample.

The sample was PBMCs, mostly from graft donor cells, taken 180 days after TCRalphabeta/CD19-depleted stem cell transplant. Receptor source: a male patient between 2 and 10 years old who had a stem cell transplant for chronic granulomatous disease, so the T cells may come from the graft donor.

To note about this clonotype: This may be a read error: a much more frequent sequence differs by one nucleotide. The J gene is TRBJ1-1, the V gene TRBV12-3 or TRBV12-4; D is undetermined. The CDR3 consists of 14 residues. DNA for the CDR3: TGTGCCAGCAGTCCGCGAACTGGAAACACTGAAGTTTTCTTT. Translating gives CASSPRTGNTEVFF.

The sample holds a few counts of this clonotype. CDR3 in DNA: TGTGCCAGCAGTTTGGGGACTAGTGTTGGCGAGCAGTACTTC. Translating gives CASSLGTSVGEQYF. The chain carries TRBV12-3 or TRBV12-4 and TRBJ2-7; 8 bases agree with TRBD2. The J segment lost 6 bases and the V segment lost 3 bases, leaving 7 bases of the junction unmatched. CDR3 length: 14 residues.

At least ten counts were recorded for this clonotype. The genes are TRBV6-2 or TRBV6-3 and TRBJ1-5; possible D gene TRBD1, 5 bases. The CDR3 loop spans 15 amino acids. V shed 1 base and J shed 5 bases, with 12 bases lying between them. Germline CDR1 reads MNHEY; CDR2 reads SVGEGT. CDR3: CASSYWGNRDQPQHF. CDR3 nucleotides: TGTGCCAGCAGTTACTGGGGGAATCGGGATCAGCCCCAGCATTTT.

This clonotype was counted only a few times. The J gene is TRBJ1-1, the V gene TRBV10-3, with D maybe TRBD1 (6 bases). V dropped 3 bases and J dropped 6 bases, with 17 bases sitting between them. The CDR3 covers 15 residues. Germline V lookup: CDR1 ENHRY, CDR2 SYGVKD. CDR3 in amino acids: CAISDRQEGSAEAFF. In nucleotides, the CDR3 is TGTGCCATCAGTGATAGACAGGAAGGTTCCGCTGAAGCTTTCTTT.

This clonotype was counted at least ten times. The rearrangement links TRBV28 to TRBJ1-1, with 8 bases identical to TRBD1. The CDR3 runs 15 residues. CDR1 MDHEN and CDR2 SYDVKM come from the germline V gene. Losses at the gene ends were 6 bases for V and 1 base for J; bases not matched to a gene: 7. The CDR3 bases are TGTGCCAGCAGACTCAGACAGGGGCCGAACACTGAAGCTTTCTTT. Translation gives CASRLRQGPNTEAFF.

The DNA of the CDR3 is TGTGCCAGCTCACCTTCCCCCGCCACCTCTGGAAACACCATATATTTT. This gives the protein CASSPSPATSGNTIYF. This chain uses TRBV18 with TRBJ1-3; the D is unclear. With 3 bases removed from V and 0 bases from J, the gap between germline ends came to 12 bases. Germline-derived CDR1 and CDR2 are KGHSH and LQKENI. The CDR3 runs to 16 residues.

This clonotype occurred many times. The chain has TRBV29-1 and TRBJ2-1, with D perhaps TRBD1 or TRBD2 (6 bases each). The V end was cut by 1 base, the J end by 7 bases, with 8 bases between. CDR3 size: 12 residues. From germline, CDR1 is SQVTM and CDR2 ANQGSEA. CDR3 DNA sequence: TGCAGCGTTGAAGGAGGGGGGAATGAGCAGTTCTTC. It specifies CSVEGGGNEQFF.

V gene TRBV29-1 combines with J gene TRBJ2-3; a weak D match, TRBD2 (6 bases). The CDR3 runs 14 residues. The germline V gene encodes CDR1 SQVTM and CDR2 ANQGSEA. V lost 4 bases to trimming and J lost 2 bases, with 13 bases between them. As DNA, the CDR3 is TGCAGCGTTGTCGACGGGGGAATCACAGATACGCAGTATTTT. It translates to CSVVDGGITDTQYF.

This clonotype was detected many times. The rearrangement links TRBV24-1 to TRBJ2-2; D not certain. Per the germline V gene, CDR1 is KGHDR and CDR2 is SFDVKD. V was shortened by 4 bases and J by 1 base, with 6 bases between the two germline ends. The CDR3 runs to 14 residues. CDR3: CATSEAKNTGELFF. The CDR3 bases are TGTGCCACCAGTGAGGCAAAGAACACCGGGGAGCTGTTTTTT.

The rearrangement links TRBV20-1 to TRBJ1-6; D gene unclear. The CDR3 extends over 14 amino acids. The V gene's germline CDR1 is DFQATT and CDR2 SNEGSKA (reference sequence). Trimming removed 0 bases at V and 4 bases at J, with 7 bases between. This chain's CDR3 is CSARDRSYNSPLHF. As DNA, the CDR3 is TGCAGTGCTAGAGATCGGTCGTATAATTCACCCCTCCACTTT.

Only a few counts were recorded for this clonotype. The rearrangement joins TRBV20-1 to TRBJ1-3, with D unclear. Germline V CDR1 and CDR2: DFQATT, SNEGSKA (reference sequence). CDR3 length: 13 amino acids. The V end lost 1 base, the J end lost 2 bases, and 6 bases lay between the germline ends. The CDR3 DNA reads TGCAGTGCTAGAGCTGGGACTGGAAACACCATATATTTT. It is translated as CSARAGTGNTIYF.

This clonotype showed up many times. The chain recombines TRBV12-3 or TRBV12-4 with TRBJ1-1, with D perhaps TRBD1 (6 bases). Trimming took off 5 bases at V and 0 bases at J, with 19 bases between the two ends. There are 17 residues in the CDR3. CDR3 loop: CASSILRTADLNTEAFF. As DNA, the CDR3 is TGTGCCAGCAGTATACTAAGGACAGCCGATTTGAACACTGAAGCTTTCTTT.

This clonotype was observed many times. Compared with germline, one end of the junction differs, possibly owing to a read error. The rearrangement links TRBV20-1 to TRBJ1-1, with D possibly TRBD1 on 6 matching bases. The CDR3 has 11 residues. CDR1 and CDR2 from the germline V gene are DFQATT and SNEGSKA (reference sequence). The CDR3 protein is CSADRNAEAFF. Written as DNA, the CDR3 is TGCAGTGCCGACAGGAACGCTGAAGCTTTCTTT.

The rearrangement links TRBV5-6 to TRBJ2-1, with a weak D call TRBD2 (6 bases). The V gene lost 6 bases and the J gene lost 0 bases, with 13 bases spanning the gap. Germline CDR1 and CDR2: SGHDT and YYEEEE. The CDR3 contains 15 residues. As DNA, the CDR3 is TGTGCCAGCACGAGGGACTCGAGCTCCTACAATGAGCAGTTCTTC. Its protein is CASTRDSSSYNEQFF.

This clonotype appeared many times. The V gene is TRBV9, the J gene TRBJ1-1; possibly TRBD1 for D (6 bases). Deletions cut 0 bases from V and 6 bases from J, with 6 bases between. This CDR3 is 12 amino acids long. Germline V gene lookup returns CDR1 SGDLS and CDR2 YYNGEE. The CDR3 spells CASSVGGPEAFF. The CDR3, as DNA: TGTGCCAGCAGCGTAGGGGGGCCTGAAGCTTTCTTT.

This clonotype was observed at least ten times. The rearrangement uses TRBV20-1 and TRBJ2-3, with 7 bases that match TRBD1. This CDR3 is built from 13 residues. CDR1 is DFQATT, CDR2 SNEGSKA, per germline (reference sequence). V lost 5 bases to trimming and J lost 0 bases; unmatched junction nucleotides: 2. This CDR3 is CSAATGSTDTQYF. Here the CDR3 DNA reads TGCAGTGCTGCGACAGGGAGCACAGATACGCAGTATTTT.

In its sample, this clonotype was seen many times. The gene calls are TRBV19 and TRBJ2-7; the D gene is possibly TRBD1 (5 bases). The ends were cut back, 5 bases at V and 3 bases at J, with 11 bases in the middle. CDR3 length: 13 residues. CDR1 LNHDA and CDR2 SQIVND come from the germline V gene (reference sequence). CDR3 in DNA: TGTGCCAGTAGTGCAGGGTGGCGCTACGAGCAGTACTTC. Residues: CASSAGWRYEQYF.

The gene calls are TRBV6-4 and TRBJ2-1; 14 bases match TRBD2. The CDR3 totals 19 residues. V lost 6 bases to trimming and J lost 1 base; unmatched junction nucleotides: 11. The germline V gene encodes CDR1 MRHNA and CDR2 SNTAGT. CDR3 sequence (DNA): TGTGCCAGCAGAAGTACCGGACTAGCGGGAGGTCGGTCCTACAATGAGCAGTTCTTC. This gives the protein CASRSTGLAGGRSYNEQFF.

The chain recombines TRBV4-3 with TRBJ2-1, with unresolved D. From germline, CDR1 is LGHNA and CDR2 YSLEER. V was clipped by 4 bases and J by 3 bases, with 16 bases between them. CDR3 length equals 16 residues. CDR3 DNA sequence: TGCGCCAGCAGCCCCCGATTAAGTGGGGACTACAATGAGCAGTTCTTC. Translating gives CASSPRLSGDYNEQFF.

This clonotype has ten or more counts. The chain employs TRBV29-1 and TRBJ2-2; no clear D gene. This CDR3 contains 13 residues. The V gene's germline CDR1 is SQVTM and CDR2 ANQGSEA. V was trimmed by 6 bases and J by 1 base, leaving 9 bases between them. CDR3 protein: CSVTTVNTGELFF. The CDR3 coding sequence is TGCAGCGTAACGACGGTGAACACCGGGGAGCTGTTTTTT.

This clonotype occurred many times. The chain's CDR3 is CASSLAPYGYTF. The CDR3 DNA sequence: TGTGCCAGCAGCTTAGCCCCCTATGGCTACACCTTC. This sequence joins TRBV11-2 and TRBJ1-2, with no clear D. The CDR3 runs 12 residues. The germline gives CDR1 SGHAT, CDR2 FQNNGV. V dropped 1 base and J dropped 4 bases, with 4 bases sitting between them.

A few counts support this clonotype. This chain links TRBV20-1 with TRBJ2-6; D remains ambiguous. Trimming removed 1 base at V and 2 bases at J, with 0 bases between. The CDR3 covers 12 residues. Germline V gene data show CDR1 as DFQATT and CDR2 as SNEGSKA (reference sequence). CDR3 coding DNA: TGCAGTGCTAGAGCTGGGGCCAACGTCCTGACTTTC. This gives the protein CSARAGANVLTF.

The chain carries TRBV12-3 or TRBV12-4 and TRBJ1-5; D is undetermined. V was pared by 4 bases and J by 4 bases, with 5 bases between. The CDR3 totals 12 residues. CDR3 region: CASSSANQPQHF. The CDR3, as DNA: TGTGCCAGCAGTTCGGCTAATCAGCCCCAGCATTTT.

This sequence joins TRBV20-1 and TRBJ2-1; D perhaps matches TRBD2 (6 bases). The CDR3 is 12 amino acids. V was pared by 2 bases and J by 9 bases, with 11 bases between. Germline V lookup: CDR1 DFQATT, CDR2 SNEGSKA (reference sequence). CDR3 residues: CSARQIAVEQFF. CDR3 DNA sequence: TGCAGTGCTAGACAGATAGCGGTTGAGCAGTTCTTC.

This clonotype was seen a handful of times. J is TRBJ2-5 and V is TRBV28; TRBD1 is a possible D gene (6 bases). V gave up 5 bases and J gave up 0 bases, with 16 bases separating them. This CDR3 contains 16 residues. Germline V lookup: CDR1 MDHEN, CDR2 SYDVKM. Here the CDR3 reads CASSQSDRTDQETQYF. CDR3 sequence (DNA): TGTGCCAGCAGTCAATCCGACAGGACGGACCAAGAGACCCAGTACTTC.

This clonotype was detected a few times. The genes are TRBV29-1 and TRBJ2-3; TRBD2 might be the D (5 bases). From germline, CDR1 is SQVTM and CDR2 ANQGSEA. The length of the CDR3 is 16 residues. V was pared by 0 bases and J by 0 bases, with 13 bases between. The CDR3 coding sequence is TGCAGCGTTGAAGAGGCGGGTAGTCCTAGCACAGATACGCAGTATTTT. Its translation: CSVEEAGSPSTDTQYF.

The chain is built from TRBV6-5 and TRBJ1-4; perhaps TRBD1 as D (6 bases). Germline V CDR1 and CDR2: MNHEY, SVGAGI. Between the trimmed V and J ends, which lost 4 bases and 11 bases, there was a span of 14 bases. This CDR3 region has 13 residues. DNA for the CDR3: TGTGCCAGCAGTTTGGGACATGAGGGCAAACTGTTTTTT. Protein: CASSLGHEGKLFF.

This rearrangement joins TRBV12-3 or TRBV12-4 to TRBJ2-1, with 11 bases fitting TRBD2. The CDR3 length is 15 residues. The J segment lost 4 bases and the V segment lost 6 bases, leaving 5 bases of the junction unmatched. CDR3 in amino acids: CASRYSGGDYNEQFF. CDR3 nucleotide sequence: TGTGCCAGCAGGTATAGCGGGGGGGATTACAATGAGCAGTTCTTC.

The chain recombines TRBV3-1 with TRBJ1-5, with TRBD1 as a possible D gene (5 bases). The length of the CDR3 is 12 residues. Germline-derived CDR1 and CDR2 are LGHDT and YNNKEL (reference sequence). V lost 8 bases, J lost 6 bases, and 11 bases lay in between. This CDR3 is CASCFGGQPQHF. The CDR3 coding sequence is TGTGCCAGCTGTTTCGGGGGTCAGCCCCAGCATTTT.